One sample yielded the 10 T cell receptor beta chains listed below, sequenced in a study of PD-1 blockade in classical Hodgkin lymphoma. There was relapse after autologous stem cell transplantation in every patient, and there was variation in brentuximab vedotin exposure. The assay was immunoSEQ multiplex PCR, and TCRdb's table has in-frame clones only and misses some. The sample includes over 35,000 clones, 85% to 90% of them seen just once. Material: peripheral blood mononuclear cells (PBMCs), obtained at baseline. These receptors all come from a human donor with classical Hodgkin lymphoma.

The chain recombines TRBV5-1 with TRBJ2-1, with a possible D match to TRBD1 (5 bases). CDR1 SGHRS and CDR2 YFSETQ come from the germline V gene. The CDR3 covers 12 residues. The V end lost 4 bases, the J end lost 5 bases, and 7 bases lay between the germline ends. This CDR3 is CASSPDNNEQFF. Written as DNA, the CDR3 is TGCGCCAGCAGCCCGGACAACAATGAGCAGTTCTTC.

This chain uses TRBV6-5 with TRBJ1-1; 12 positions agree with TRBD1. The CDR3 spans 16 residues. Germline V gives CDR1 MNHEY, CDR2 SVGAGI. V gave up 2 bases and J gave up 5 bases; unmatched junction bases: 6. CDR3 DNA: TGTGCCAGCAGTTACAGGGGACAGGGGGCGGGAACTGAAGCTTTCTTT. Translated, it gives CASSYRGQGAGTEAFF.

This clone showed up just a few times. The chain's CDR3 is CASSQGSGSYEQYF. The DNA of the CDR3 is TGTGCCAGCAGTCAGGGTTCAGGTTCCTACGAGCAGTACTTC. The chain joins TRBV27 to TRBJ2-7, with TRBD1 as a possible D gene (5 bases). V dropped 5 bases and J dropped 1 base, with 12 bases sitting between them. Germline CDR1 MNHEY, CDR2 SMNVEV (reference sequence). The CDR3 is made up of 14 amino acids.

V gene TRBV6-4 combines with J gene TRBJ1-1, with TRBD1 as a possible D gene (5 bases). CDR3 size: 14 residues. The germline CDR1 and CDR2 sequences are MRHNA and SNTAGT. Trimming pared 6 bases from V and 3 bases from J, leaving 14 bases between. The CDR3 is CASSPEGGDTEAFF. As DNA, the CDR3 is TGTGCCAGCAGCCCGGAGGGAGGGGACACTGAAGCTTTCTTT.

V is TRBV5-1 and J is TRBJ2-1; 8 bases are shared with TRBD2. This CDR3 region has 14 residues. CDR1 and CDR2 from the germline V gene are SGHRS and YFSETQ. The V segment lost 2 bases and the J segment 6 bases; nucleotides outside the gene matches: 4. CDR3 protein: CASSLGLAGNEQFF. DNA of the CDR3: TGCGCCAGCAGCTTAGGGCTAGCGGGCAATGAGCAGTTCTTC.

The rearrangement uses TRBV4-3 and TRBJ1-3; possibly TRBD1 for D (6 bases). V gave up 0 bases and J gave up 0 bases, with 12 bases separating them. The CDR3 is made up of 17 amino acids. CDR1 is LGHNA, CDR2 YSLEER, per germline. CDR3 nucleotide sequence: TGCGCCAGCAGCCAAGACTACAGGGCCACCTCTGGAAACACCATATATTTT. Translating gives CASSQDYRATSGNTIYF.

The CDR3 reads CASSLTGTGGTSSYNSPLHF. In DNA form, the CDR3 reads TGCGCCAGCAGCTTGACGGGGACAGGGGGAACGAGCTCCTATAATTCACCCCTCCACTTT. The chain recombines TRBV5-1 with TRBJ1-6; 11 bases align to TRBD1. Trimming took 1 base from V and 0 from J; bases not matched to a gene: 9. This CDR3 has 20 residues. Germline lookup yields CDR1 SGHRS and CDR2 YFSETQ.

The chain employs TRBV7-2 and TRBJ2-5; D is ambiguous. V was trimmed by 1 base and J by 7 bases, leaving 10 bases between them. This CDR3 spans 13 amino acids. The germline CDR1 and CDR2 sequences are SGHTA and FQGNSA. The CDR3 loop is CASSLEDLGTQYF. The CDR3 bases are TGTGCCAGCAGCTTAGAGGACCTAGGGACCCAGTACTTC.

This clone showed up just a few times. This chain links TRBV5-6 with TRBJ1-1; D remains ambiguous. The germline V gene has CDR1 SGHDT and CDR2 YYEEEE. V was clipped by 4 bases and J by 1 base, with 8 bases between them. The CDR3 has 13 residues. The CDR3 DNA sequence: TGTGCCAGCAGCCTGACACCGAACACTGAAGCTTTCTTT. Translating it yields CASSLTPNTEAFF.

This clone is a singleton in its sample. V and J are TRBV19 and TRBJ2-5; 11 bases map to TRBD2. The V segment lost 4 bases and the J segment 2 bases; nucleotides outside the gene matches: 0. The CDR3 covers 14 residues. Germline CDR1 is LNHDA and CDR2 is SQIVND (reference sequence). The CDR3 loop is CASSRLAGQETQYF. The CDR3 DNA reads TGTGCCAGTAGTAGACTAGCGGGGCAAGAGACCCAGTACTTC.